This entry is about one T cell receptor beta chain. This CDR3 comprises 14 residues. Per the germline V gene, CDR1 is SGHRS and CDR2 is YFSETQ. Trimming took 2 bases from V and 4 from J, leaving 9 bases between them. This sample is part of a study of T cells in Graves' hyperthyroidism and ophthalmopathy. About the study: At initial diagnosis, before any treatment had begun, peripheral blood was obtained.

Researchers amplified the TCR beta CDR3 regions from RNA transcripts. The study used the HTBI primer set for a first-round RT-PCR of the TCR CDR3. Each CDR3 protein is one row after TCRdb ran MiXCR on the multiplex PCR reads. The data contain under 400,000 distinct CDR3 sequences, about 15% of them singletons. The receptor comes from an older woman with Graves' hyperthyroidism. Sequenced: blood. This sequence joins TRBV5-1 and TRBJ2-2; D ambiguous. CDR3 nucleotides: TGCGCCAGCAGCTTCGAATCGGCCACCGGGGAGCTGTTTTTT. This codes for CASSFESATGELFF.